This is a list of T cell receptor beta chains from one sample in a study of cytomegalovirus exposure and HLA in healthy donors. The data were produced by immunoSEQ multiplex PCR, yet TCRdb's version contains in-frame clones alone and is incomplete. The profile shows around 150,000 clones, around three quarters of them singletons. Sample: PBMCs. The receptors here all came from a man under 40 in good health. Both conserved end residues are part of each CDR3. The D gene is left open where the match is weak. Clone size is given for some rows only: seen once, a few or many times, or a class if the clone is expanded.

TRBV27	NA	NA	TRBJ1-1	TGTGCCAGCAGTTTCCTAATATGGCCTAAGCTCAGGACAGTGAACACTGAAGCTTTCTTT	CASSFLIWPKLRTVNTEAFF
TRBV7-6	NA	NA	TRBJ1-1	TGTGCCAGCAGCCCCCAAGCCCGGGGGAACACTGAAGCTTTCTTT	CASSPQARGNTEAFF
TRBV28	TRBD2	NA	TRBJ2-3	TGTGCCAGCAGTCCTCGATTTAGCGGGAGTACAGATACGCAGTATTTT	CASSPRFSGSTDTQYF
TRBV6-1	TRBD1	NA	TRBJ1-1	TGTGCCAGCAGTGCCGGAGGGACAGGGATGAGGGCTTTCTTT	CASSAGGTGMRAFF
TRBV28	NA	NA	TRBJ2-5	TGTGCCAGCAGTCCCTCGCTTGGTAGAGCCGGGGAGACCCAGTACTTC	CASSPSLGRAGETQYF
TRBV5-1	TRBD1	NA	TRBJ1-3	TGCGCCAGCAGCTTGGATCAGGGGGGCTCTGGAAACACCATATATTTT	CASSLDQGGSGNTIYF
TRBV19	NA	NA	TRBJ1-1	TGTGCCAGTAGTTTTGACAGACGAACGGTTTCCACTGAAGCTTTCTTT	CASSFDRRTVSTEAFF
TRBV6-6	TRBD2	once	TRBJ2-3	TGTGCCAGCAGTTATACTAGCGGTTACACAGATACGCAGTATTTT	CASSYTSGYTDTQYF
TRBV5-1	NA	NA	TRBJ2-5	TGCGCCAGCAGCTCGGAGGGCTTTGGGTCCCAGTACTTC	CASSSEGFGSQYF
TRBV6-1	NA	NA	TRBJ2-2	TGTGCCAGCAGTGATGTTCAGGCTTATACCGGGGAGCTGTTTTTT	CASSDVQAYTGELFF
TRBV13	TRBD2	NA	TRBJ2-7	TGTGCCAGCAGCTCCGGGACTAGTCTGTCCGAGCAGTACTTC	CASSSGTSLSEQYF
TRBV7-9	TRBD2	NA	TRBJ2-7	TGTGCCAGCAGCTTAGCCCGGGGGGGCCTCTCCTACGAGCAGTACTTC	CASSLARGGLSYEQYF
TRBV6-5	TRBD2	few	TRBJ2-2	TGTGCCAGCTCCGCCGGGGGGAGAACCGGGGAGCTGTTTTTT	CASSAGGRTGELFF
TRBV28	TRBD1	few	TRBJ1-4	TGTGCCATCCAAACAGGGGGAGGTTATGAAAAACTGTTTTTT	CAIQTGGGYEKLFF
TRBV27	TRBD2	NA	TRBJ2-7	TGTGCCAGCAGATCTACTGGACTAGCGGCCCCGGGAGGTTTCAACGAGCAGTACTTC	CASRSTGLAAPGGFNEQYF
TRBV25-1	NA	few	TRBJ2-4	TGTGCCAGCAGTGATAACTTAGCCAAAAACATTCAGTACTTC	CASSDNLAKNIQYF
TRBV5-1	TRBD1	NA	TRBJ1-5	TGCGCCAGCAGCTTGGGGGACAGTTATAGCAATCAGCCCCAGCATTTT	CASSLGDSYSNQPQHF